This TCR beta chain was captured in a study of T cell changes during pregnancy in multiple sclerosis. Germline CDR1 and CDR2: LNHDA and SQIVND (reference sequence). The CDR3 runs to 17 residues. Trimming removed 3 bases from V and 3 bases from J, with 19 bases in between. Only in-frame clones appear in the TCRdb table, and some are missing; sequencing was by immunoSEQ multiplex PCR. The sample holds approximately 53,000 clones, approximately 92% seen once. J is TRBJ2-3 and V is TRBV19; D possibly corresponds to TRBD2 (6 bases). Source: CD4+ T cells from peripheral blood mononuclear cells, taken in the third trimester of pregnancy. This TCR derives from a female donor with multiple sclerosis, enrolled in a pregnancy study. The chain's CDR3 is CASSIRSGTPRTDTQYF. CDR3 bases: TGTGCCAGTAGTATTCGCTCTGGGACTCCCCGAACAGATACGCAGTATTTT.